A selection of T cell receptor beta chains follows, all from one sample in a study of cytomegalovirus exposure and HLA in healthy donors. TCRdb's table, derived via immunoSEQ multiplex PCR, lists solely in-frame clones and lacks some. The sample has more than 80,000 clones, approximately 82% seen once. Input material: PBMCs. All receptors come from a man between 35 and 55 years old in good health and CMV-seronegative. Each CDR3 is given with its conserved first and last residue. Fields, in order: D gene, J gene, V gene, clone size, CDR3 protein, CDR3 DNA. D genes are given only for firm matches. Rows may omit the clone size; those that give it use once, few, many or a size class.

- TRBJ2-5 TRBV7-2 - CASSPPGQVETQYF TGTGCCAGCAGCCCGCCGGGACAAGTAGAGACCCAGTACTTC
TRBD1 TRBJ1-2 TRBV6-1 - CASYGEQGAFYGYTF TGTGCCAGCTATGGTGAACAGGGGGCGTTCTATGGCTACACCTTC
- TRBJ1-1 TRBV7-2 few CARNSPNTEAFF TGTGCCAGAAACTCTCCGAACACTGAAGCTTTCTTT
- TRBJ1-2 TRBV2 - CASSESEGGYGYTF TGTGCCAGCAGTGAAAGTGAGGGAGGCTATGGCTACACCTTC
TRBD1 TRBJ2-6 TRBV6-4 few CASSQQGTGANVLTF TGTGCCAGCAGCCAACAGGGGACTGGGGCCAACGTCCTGACTTTC
- TRBJ1-6 TRBV29-1 - CSARTAYNSPLHF TGCAGCGCCCGGACAGCTTATAATTCACCCCTCCACTTT
- TRBJ2-7 TRBV4-1 - CASSQDPTVQVQYF TGCGCCAGCAGCCAAGACCCGACCGTCCAGGTGCAGTACTTC
TRBD1 TRBJ1-6 TRBV5-1 - CALPGTVNSPLHF TGCGCCCTGCCCGGGACAGTTAATTCACCCCTCCACTTT
TRBD2 TRBJ2-3 TRBV7-9 - CASSFGLAGGGVDTQYF TGTGCCAGCAGCTTTGGCCTAGCGGGGGGCGGGGTGGATACGCAGTATTTT
- TRBJ2-1 TRBV14 once CASSPLSGGLNEQFF TGTGCCAGCAGCCCACTTTCAGGAGGCCTCAATGAGCAGTTCTTC
TRBD1 TRBJ2-7 TRBV7-2 - CASSNRDSRYF TGTGCCAGCAGCAACCGGGACAGCAGGTACTTC
- TRBJ2-5 TRBV9 - CASTVGGGLETQYF TGTGCCAGCACCGTCGGAGGGGGCTTAGAGACCCAGTACTTC
TRBD2 TRBJ2-5 TRBV7-2 once CASSPPLAGSGETQYF TGTGCCAGCAGCCCGCCACTAGCGGGGTCTGGAGAGACCCAGTACTTC
TRBD2 TRBJ2-1 TRBV5-4 - CASSWGVAGSGEQFF TGTGCCAGCAGCTGGGGAGTAGCGGGGTCAGGTGAGCAGTTCTTC
TRBD2 TRBJ2-1 TRBV7-3 few CASSLRPPGGGLQNNEQFF TGTGCCAGCAGCTTAAGGCCGCCTGGCGGGGGGCTCCAGAACAATGAGCAGTTCTTC
TRBD1 TRBJ1-2 TRBV27 - CASSSGQGARSYGYTF TGTGCCAGCAGTTCGGGACAGGGGGCCCGATCCTATGGCTACACCTTC
- TRBJ1-6 TRBV5-1 - CATGRNYNSPLHF TGCGCCACCGGTCGAAACTATAATTCACCCCTCCACTTT
TRBD2 TRBJ2-3 TRBV10-3 - CAISLSSGGATDTQYF TGTGCCATCAGCCTGTCTAGCGGGGGGGCAACAGATACGCAGTATTTT
- TRBJ1-2 TRBV20-1 - CRAGEGNGYTF TGCAGGGCGGGGGAGGGAAACGGCTACACCTTC
TRBD1 TRBJ2-7 TRBV5-1 - CASSGPGTGVGIYEQYF TGCGCCAGCAGCGGTCCCGGGACAGGGGTAGGGATCTACGAGCAGTACTTC
TRBD1 TRBJ1-5 TRBV2 - CASSSYGTANQPQHF TGTGCCAGCAGTTCCTACGGGACAGCAAATCAGCCCCAGCATTTT
TRBD2 TRBJ2-5 TRBV4-1 - CASSQDLGRGGLRETQYF TGCGCCAGCAGCCAAGATCTTGGGCGGGGGGGCCTGAGGGAGACCCAGTACTTC
TRBD2 TRBJ2-6 TRBV2 - CASRSGGVGGANVLTF TGTGCCAGCAGAAGCGGGGGGGTGGGAGGGGCCAACGTCCTGACTTTC